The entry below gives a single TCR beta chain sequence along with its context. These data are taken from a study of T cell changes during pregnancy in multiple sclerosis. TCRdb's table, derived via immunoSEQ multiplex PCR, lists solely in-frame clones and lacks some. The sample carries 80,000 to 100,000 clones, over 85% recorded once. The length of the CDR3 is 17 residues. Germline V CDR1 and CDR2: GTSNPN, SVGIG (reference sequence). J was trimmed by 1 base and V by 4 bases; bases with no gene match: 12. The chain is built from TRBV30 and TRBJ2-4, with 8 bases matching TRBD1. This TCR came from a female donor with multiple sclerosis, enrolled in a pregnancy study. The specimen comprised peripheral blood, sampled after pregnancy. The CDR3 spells CAWTPGTGLAAKNIQYF. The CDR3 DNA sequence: TGTGCCTGGACCCCCGGGACAGGTCTTGCTGCCAAAAACATTCAGTACTTC.